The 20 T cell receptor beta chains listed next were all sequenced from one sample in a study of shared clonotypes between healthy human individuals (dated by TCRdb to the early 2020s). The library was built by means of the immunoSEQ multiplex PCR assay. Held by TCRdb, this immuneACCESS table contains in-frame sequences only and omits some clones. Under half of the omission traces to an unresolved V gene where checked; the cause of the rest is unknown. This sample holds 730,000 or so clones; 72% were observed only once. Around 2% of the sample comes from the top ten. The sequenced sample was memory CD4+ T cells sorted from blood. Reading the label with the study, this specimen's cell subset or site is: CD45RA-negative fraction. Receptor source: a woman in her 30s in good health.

CDR3 bases: TGTGCCAGCAGTCCCCGGGGGAGTCACTACGAGCAGTACTTC. Translating it yields CASSPRGSHYEQYF. The V gene is TRBV6-6, the J gene TRBJ2-7; possible D gene TRBD2, 6 bases. Germline-derived CDR1 and CDR2 are MNHNY and SVGAGI (reference sequence). Trimming removed 5 bases at V and 3 bases at J, with 14 bases between. The CDR3 has 14 amino acids.

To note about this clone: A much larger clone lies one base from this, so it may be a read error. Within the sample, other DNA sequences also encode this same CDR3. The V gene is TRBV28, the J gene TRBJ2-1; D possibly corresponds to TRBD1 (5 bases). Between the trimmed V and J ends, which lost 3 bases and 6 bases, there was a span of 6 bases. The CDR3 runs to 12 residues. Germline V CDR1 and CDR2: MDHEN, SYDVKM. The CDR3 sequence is CASSFRVNEQFF. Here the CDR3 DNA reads TGTGCCAGCAGTTTCAGGGTCAATGAGCAGTTCTTC.

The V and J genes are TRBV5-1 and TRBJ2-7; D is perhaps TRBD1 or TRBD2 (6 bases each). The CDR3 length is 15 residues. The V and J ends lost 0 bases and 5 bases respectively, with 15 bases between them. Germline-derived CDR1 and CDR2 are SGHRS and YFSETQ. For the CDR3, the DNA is TGCGCCAGCAGCTTGGGAGGAGGGGGAAGCGACGAGCAGTACTTC. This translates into CASSLGGGGSDEQYF.

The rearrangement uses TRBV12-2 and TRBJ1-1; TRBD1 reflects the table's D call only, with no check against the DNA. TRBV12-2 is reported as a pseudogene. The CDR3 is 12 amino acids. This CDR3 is CASSRADRGAFF. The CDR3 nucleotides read TGTGCCAGCAGCCGGGCTGACAGGGGAGCTTTCTTT.

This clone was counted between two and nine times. CDR3 in amino acids: CASSSRTGAYEQYF. The CDR3 DNA reads TGTGCCAGCAGCTCTCGGACAGGCGCCTACGAGCAGTACTTC. This sequence joins TRBV7-8 and TRBJ2-7, with 7 nucleotides matching TRBD1. CDR1 is SGHVS and CDR2 is FQNEAQ in the germline V gene. This CDR3 contains 14 residues. Trimming at V came to 4 bases and at J to 2 bases, leaving 5 bases not matched to a gene.

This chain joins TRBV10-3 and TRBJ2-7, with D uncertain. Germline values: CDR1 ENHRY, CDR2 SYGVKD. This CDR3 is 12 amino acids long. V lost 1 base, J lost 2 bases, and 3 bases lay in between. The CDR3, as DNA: TGTGCCATCAGTGAGTGGACCTACGAGCAGTACTTC. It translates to CAISEWTYEQYF.

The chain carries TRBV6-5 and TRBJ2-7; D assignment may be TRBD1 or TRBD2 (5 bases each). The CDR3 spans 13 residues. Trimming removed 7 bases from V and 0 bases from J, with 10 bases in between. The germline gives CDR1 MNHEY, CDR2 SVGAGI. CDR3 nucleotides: TGTGCCAGCACCTGGGACCCCTCCTACGAGCAGTACTTC. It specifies CASTWDPSYEQYF.

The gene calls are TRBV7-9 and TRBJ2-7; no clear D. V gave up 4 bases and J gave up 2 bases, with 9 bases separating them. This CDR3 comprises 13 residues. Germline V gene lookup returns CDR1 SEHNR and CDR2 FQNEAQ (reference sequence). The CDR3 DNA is TGTGCCAGCAGCTGGGCCCCAGCCTACGAGCAGTACTTC. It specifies CASSWAPAYEQYF.

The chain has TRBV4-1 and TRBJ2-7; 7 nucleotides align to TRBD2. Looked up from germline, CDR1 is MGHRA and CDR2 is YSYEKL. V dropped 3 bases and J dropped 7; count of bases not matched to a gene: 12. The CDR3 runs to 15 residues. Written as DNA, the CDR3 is TGCGCCAGCAGCCAGCTTAGCGGGTTGACGGGGGAGCAGTACTTC. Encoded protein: CASSQLSGLTGEQYF.

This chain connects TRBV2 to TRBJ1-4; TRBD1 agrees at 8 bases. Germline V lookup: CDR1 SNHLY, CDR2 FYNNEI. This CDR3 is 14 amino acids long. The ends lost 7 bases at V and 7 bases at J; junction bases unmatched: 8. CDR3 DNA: TGTGCCAGCACCAGACAGGGGAATCGTGAAAAACTGTTTTTT. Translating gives CASTRQGNREKLFF.

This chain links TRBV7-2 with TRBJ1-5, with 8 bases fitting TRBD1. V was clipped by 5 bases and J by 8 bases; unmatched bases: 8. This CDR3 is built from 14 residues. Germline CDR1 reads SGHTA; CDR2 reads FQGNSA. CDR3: CASSTGQGVKPQHF. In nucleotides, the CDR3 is TGTGCCAGCAGCACAGGACAGGGAGTTAAGCCCCAGCATTTT.

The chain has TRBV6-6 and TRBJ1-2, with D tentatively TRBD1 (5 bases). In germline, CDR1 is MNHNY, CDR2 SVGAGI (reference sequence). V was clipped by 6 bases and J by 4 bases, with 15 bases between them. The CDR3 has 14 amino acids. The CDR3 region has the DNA TGTGCCAGCAGGACCTCGGGGGTGAGCTATGGCTACACCTTC. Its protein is CASRTSGVSYGYTF.

The CDR3 loop reads CASRDRQGSDWAQETQYF. The CDR3 DNA follows: TGTGCCAGCAGAGACAGACAGGGGAGTGACTGGGCCCAAGAGACCCAGTACTTC. The chain couples TRBV25-1 to TRBJ2-5; 8 bases align to TRBD1. The germline V gene has CDR1 MGHDK and CDR2 SYGVNS. The CDR3 has 18 residues. The J segment lost 1 base and the V segment lost 6 bases, leaving 16 bases of the junction unmatched.

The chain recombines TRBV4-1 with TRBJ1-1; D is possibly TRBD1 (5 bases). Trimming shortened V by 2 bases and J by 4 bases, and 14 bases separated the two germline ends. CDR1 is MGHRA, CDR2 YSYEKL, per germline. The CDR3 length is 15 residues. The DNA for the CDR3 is TGCGCCAGCAGCCAACTAGCCCGCCAGGGCACTGAAGCTTTCTTT. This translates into CASSQLARQGTEAFF.

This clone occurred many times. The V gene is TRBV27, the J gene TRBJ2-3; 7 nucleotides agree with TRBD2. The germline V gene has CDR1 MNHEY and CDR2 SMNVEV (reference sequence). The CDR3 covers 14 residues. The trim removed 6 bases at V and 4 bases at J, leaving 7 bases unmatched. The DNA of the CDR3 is TGTGCCAGCAGACGGACTAGGTTTGCAGATACGCAGTATTTT. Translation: CASRRTRFADTQYF.

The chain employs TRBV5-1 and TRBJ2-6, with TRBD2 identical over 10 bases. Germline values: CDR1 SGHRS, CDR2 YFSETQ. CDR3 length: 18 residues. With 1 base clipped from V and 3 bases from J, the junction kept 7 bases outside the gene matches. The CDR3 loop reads CASSLQPSGSFGANVLTF. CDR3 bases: TGCGCCAGCAGCTTGCAACCTAGCGGGAGTTTTGGGGCCAACGTCCTGACTTTC.

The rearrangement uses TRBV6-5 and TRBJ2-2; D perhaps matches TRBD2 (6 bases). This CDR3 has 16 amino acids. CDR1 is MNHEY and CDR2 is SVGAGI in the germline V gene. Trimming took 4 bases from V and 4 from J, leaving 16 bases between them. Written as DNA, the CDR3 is TGTGCCAGCAGTTCGGGAACGGGAGCTGTCACCGGGGAGCTGTTTTTT. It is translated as CASSSGTGAVTGELFF.

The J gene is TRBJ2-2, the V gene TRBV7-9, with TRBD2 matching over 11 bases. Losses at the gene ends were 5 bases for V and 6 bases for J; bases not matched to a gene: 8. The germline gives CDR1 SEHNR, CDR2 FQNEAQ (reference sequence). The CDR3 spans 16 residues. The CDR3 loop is CASSPHSGRASGELFF. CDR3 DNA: TGTGCCAGCAGCCCTCATAGCGGGAGGGCCTCCGGGGAGCTGTTTTTT. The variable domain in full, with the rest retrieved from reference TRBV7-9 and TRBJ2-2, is DTGVSQNPRHKITKRGQNVTFRCDPISEHNRLYWYRQTLGQGPEFLTYFQNEAQLEKSRLLSDRFSAERPKGSFSTLEIQRTEQGDSAMYLCASSPHSGRASGELFFGEGSRLTVL.

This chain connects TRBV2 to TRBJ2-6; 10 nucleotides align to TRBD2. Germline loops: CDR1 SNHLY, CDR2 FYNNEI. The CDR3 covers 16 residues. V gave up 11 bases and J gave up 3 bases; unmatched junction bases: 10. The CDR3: CASGELAGVGANVLTF. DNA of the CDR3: TGTGCCTCTGGAGAGCTAGCGGGAGTTGGGGCCAACGTCCTGACTTTC.

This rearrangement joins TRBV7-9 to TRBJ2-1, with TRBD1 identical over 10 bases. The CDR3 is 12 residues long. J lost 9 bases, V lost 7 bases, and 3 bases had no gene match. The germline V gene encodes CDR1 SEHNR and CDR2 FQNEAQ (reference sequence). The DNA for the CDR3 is TGTGCCAGCACCCGGGACAGGGGTGAGCAGTTCTTC. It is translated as CASTRDRGEQFF.